A selection of T cell receptor beta chains follows, all from one sample in a study of OX40 agonist ivuxolimab in advanced cancers. Data came from immunoSEQ multiplex PCR; TCRdb stores just in-frame clones and leaves some out. The sample includes about 98,000 clones, 85% to 95% seen only once; the top ten take about 0.3%. The specimen comprised CD4+ or CD8+ T cells sorted from blood, sampled in a trial of the OX40 agonist ivuxolimab. The receptors shown here come from an adult with an advanced solid tumor such as melanoma, head and neck, liver or kidney cancer. CDR3s include the opening cysteine and the closing phenylalanine or tryptophan.

length,J,V,CDR3
13,TRBJ1-5,TRBV6-5,CASSPRSNQPQHF
15,TRBJ1-4,TRBV6-1,CASSERRATNEKLFF
13,TRBJ1-1,TRBV6-5,CASSEAMNTEAFF
14,TRBJ1-2,TRBV27,CASRRSGQGYGYTF
16,TRBJ1-6,TRBV19,CASRYNGQGVNSPLHF
15,TRBJ2-1,TRBV15,CATSRDQGPYNEQFF
13,TRBJ2-1,TRBV10-2,CASSADSHNEQFF
14,TRBJ2-5,TRBV5-1,CASSLGSGEETQYF
15,TRBJ2-2,TRBV14,CASSQGAPGTGELFF
14,TRBJ1-1,TRBV15,CATSIRTGLAEAFF
16,TRBJ2-1,TRBV19,CASSSYGTSGRNEQFF
14,TRBJ1-2,TRBV30,CAWSALTANYGYTF
18,TRBJ2-3,TRBV2,CASRPLGLAGESTDTQYF
13,TRBJ1-5,TRBV30,CAWSVLGNQPQHF